This T cell receptor (beta chain) was identified in a study of CD4 T cells in relation to SARS-CoV-2 and coronaviruses. With respect to this clone: Its antigen is unknown.

Data came from immunoSEQ multiplex PCR; TCRdb stores just in-frame clones and leaves some out. The repertoire holds 25,000 or so clones, around 80% seen once, with 29% in the top ten. CDR3 size: 14 residues. Germline V lookup: CDR1 GTSNPN, CDR2 SVGIG (reference sequence). V shed 5 bases, J shed 5 bases, and the junction held 5 bases outside the gene matches. Regarding the study as a whole: Crossreactive clones expanded significantly less to SARS-CoV-2 than monoreactive clones. No donor gave both pre-pandemic and post-infection samples.

CD4+ T cells from unexposed donors were obtained before the COVID-19 pandemic (2011-2018). The cells were cultured for roughly 11 days before CD4+ T cells were isolated. Material: CD4+ T cells from PBMCs, cultured in vitro. The chain is built from TRBV30 and TRBJ1-3, with TRBD1 matching 11 bases. The receptor was derived from a human donor in good health. The CDR3 region is CAWAGTGGRNTIYF. The CDR3, as DNA: TGTGCCTGGGCCGGGACAGGGGGTCGAAACACCATATATTTT. Combining the CDR3 with reference TRBV30 and TRBJ1-3 gives the whole variable domain SQTIHQWPATLVQPVGSPLSLECTVEGTSNPNLYWYRQAAGRGLQLLFYSVGIGQISSEVPQNLSASRPQDRQFILSSKKLLLSDSGFYLCAWAGTGGRNTIYFGEGSWLTVV.